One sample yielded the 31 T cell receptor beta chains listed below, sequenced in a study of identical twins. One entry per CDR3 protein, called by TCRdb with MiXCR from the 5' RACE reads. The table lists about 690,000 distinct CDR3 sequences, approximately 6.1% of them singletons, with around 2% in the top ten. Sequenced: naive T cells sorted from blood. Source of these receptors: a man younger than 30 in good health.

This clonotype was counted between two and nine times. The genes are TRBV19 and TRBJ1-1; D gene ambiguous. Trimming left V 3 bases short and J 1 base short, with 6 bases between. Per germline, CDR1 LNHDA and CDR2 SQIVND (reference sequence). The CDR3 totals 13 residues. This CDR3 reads CASSISWNTEAFF. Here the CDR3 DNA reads TGTGCCAGTAGTATCAGTTGGAACACTGAAGCTTTCTTT.

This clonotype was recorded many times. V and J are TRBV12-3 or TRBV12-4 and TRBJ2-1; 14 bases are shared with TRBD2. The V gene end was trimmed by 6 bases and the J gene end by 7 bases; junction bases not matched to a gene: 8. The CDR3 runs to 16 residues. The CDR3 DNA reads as TGTGCCAGCAGAGGGACTAGCGGGAGTGGACGAAATGAGCAGTTCTTC. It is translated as CASRGTSGSGRNEQFF.

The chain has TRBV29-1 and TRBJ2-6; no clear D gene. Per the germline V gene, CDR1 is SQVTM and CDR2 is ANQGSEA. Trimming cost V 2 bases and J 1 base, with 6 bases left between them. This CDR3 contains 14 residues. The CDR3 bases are TGCAGCGTTGAACACGAGTCTGGGGCCAACGTCCTGACTTTC. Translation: CSVEHESGANVLTF. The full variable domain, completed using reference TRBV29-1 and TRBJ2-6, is SAVISQKPSRDICQRGTSLTIQCQVDSQVTMMFWYRQQPGQSLTLIATANQGSEATYESGFVIDKFPISRPNLTFSTLTVSNMSPEDSSIYLCSVEHESGANVLTFGAGSRLTVL.

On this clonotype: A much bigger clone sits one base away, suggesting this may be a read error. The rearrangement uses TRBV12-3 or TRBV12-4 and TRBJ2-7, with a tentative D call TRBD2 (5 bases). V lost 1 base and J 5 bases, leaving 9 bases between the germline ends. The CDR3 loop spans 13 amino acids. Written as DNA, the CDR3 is TGTGCCAGCAGTTTAGGACTGAGGGACGAGCAGTACTTC. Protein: CASSLGLRDEQYF.

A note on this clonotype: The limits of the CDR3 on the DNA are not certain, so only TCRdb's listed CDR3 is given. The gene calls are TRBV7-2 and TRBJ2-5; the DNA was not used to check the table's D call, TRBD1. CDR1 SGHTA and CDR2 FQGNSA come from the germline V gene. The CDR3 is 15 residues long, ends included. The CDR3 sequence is CASSFGPGEGETQYF.

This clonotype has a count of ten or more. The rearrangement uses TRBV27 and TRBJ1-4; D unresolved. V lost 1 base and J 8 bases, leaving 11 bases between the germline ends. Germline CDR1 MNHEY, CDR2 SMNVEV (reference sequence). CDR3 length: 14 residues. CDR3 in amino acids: CASSLYGVGEKLFF. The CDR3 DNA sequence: TGTGCCAGCAGTTTATATGGGGTGGGGGAAAAACTGTTTTTT.

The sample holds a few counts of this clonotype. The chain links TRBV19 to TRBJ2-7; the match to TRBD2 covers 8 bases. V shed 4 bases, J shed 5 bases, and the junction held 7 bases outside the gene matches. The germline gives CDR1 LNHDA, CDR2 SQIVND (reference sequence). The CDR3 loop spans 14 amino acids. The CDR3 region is CASSTQREYHEQYF. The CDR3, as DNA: TGTGCCAGTAGTACCCAGCGGGAGTACCACGAGCAGTACTTC.

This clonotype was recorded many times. The CDR3 protein is CASSFGTGRETQYF. In nucleotides, the CDR3 is TGTGCCAGCAGTTTTGGGACAGGGAGGGAGACCCAGTACTTC. V and J are TRBV6-2 or TRBV6-3 and TRBJ2-5; TRBD1 aligns across 9 bases. Germline loops: CDR1 MNHEY, CDR2 SVGEGT. With 4 bases clipped from V and 5 bases from J, the junction kept 5 bases outside the gene matches. The CDR3 extends over 14 amino acids.

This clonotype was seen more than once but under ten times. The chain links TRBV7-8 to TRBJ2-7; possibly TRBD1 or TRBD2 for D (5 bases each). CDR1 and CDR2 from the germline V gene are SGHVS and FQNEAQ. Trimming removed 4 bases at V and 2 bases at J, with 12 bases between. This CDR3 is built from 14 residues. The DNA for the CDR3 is TGTGCCAGCAGCTCCCGGGACCCTACCTACGAGCAGTACTTC. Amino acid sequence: CASSSRDPTYEQYF.

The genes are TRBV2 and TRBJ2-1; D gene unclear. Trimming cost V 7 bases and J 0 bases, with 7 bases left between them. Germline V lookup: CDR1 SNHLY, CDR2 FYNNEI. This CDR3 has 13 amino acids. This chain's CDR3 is CASNTRSYNEQFF. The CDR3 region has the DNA TGTGCCAGCAATACACGCTCCTACAATGAGCAGTTCTTC.

In nucleotides, the CDR3 is TGCGCCAGCAGCTCGGGACAGTCCTTTCGTGACGTCCTGACTTTC. This encodes CASSSGQSFRDVLTF. The chain recombines TRBV5-1 with TRBJ2-6, with 7 bases aligning to TRBD1. The junction had 11 bases not matched to a gene; V was cut back by 3 bases and J by 11 bases. CDR3 size: 15 residues. Germline CDR1 SGHRS, CDR2 YFSETQ.

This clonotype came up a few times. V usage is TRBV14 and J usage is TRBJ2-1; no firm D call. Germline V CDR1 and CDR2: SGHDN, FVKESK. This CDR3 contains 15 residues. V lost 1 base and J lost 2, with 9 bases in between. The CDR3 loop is CASSQALNAYNEQFF. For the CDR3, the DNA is TGTGCCAGCAGCCAAGCTCTTAACGCCTACAATGAGCAGTTCTTC.

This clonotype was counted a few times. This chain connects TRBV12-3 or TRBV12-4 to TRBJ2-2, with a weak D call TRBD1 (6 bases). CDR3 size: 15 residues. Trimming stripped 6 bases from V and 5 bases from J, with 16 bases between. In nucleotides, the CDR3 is TGTGCCAGCAGCTCCGCCACAGGGAATACCGGGGAGCTGTTTTTT. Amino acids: CASSSATGNTGELFF.

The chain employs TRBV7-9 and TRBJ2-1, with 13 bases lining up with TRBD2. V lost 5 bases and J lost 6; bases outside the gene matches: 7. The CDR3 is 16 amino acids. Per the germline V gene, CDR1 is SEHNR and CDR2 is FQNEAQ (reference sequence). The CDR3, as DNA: TGTGCCAGCAGCCCCGGGACTAGCGGGACAGGCAATGAGCAGTTCTTC. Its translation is CASSPGTSGTGNEQFF.

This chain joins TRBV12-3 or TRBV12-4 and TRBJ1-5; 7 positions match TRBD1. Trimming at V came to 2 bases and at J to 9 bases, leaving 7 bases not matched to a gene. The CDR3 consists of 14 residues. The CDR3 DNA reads TGTGCCAGCAGTTTAAGGGGGCCGGAGGGGCCCCAGCATTTT. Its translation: CASSLRGPEGPQHF.

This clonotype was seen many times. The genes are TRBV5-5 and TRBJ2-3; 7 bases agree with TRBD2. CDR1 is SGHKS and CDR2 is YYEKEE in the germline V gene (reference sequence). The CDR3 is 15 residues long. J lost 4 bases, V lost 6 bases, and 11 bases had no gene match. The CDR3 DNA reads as TGTGCCAGCACCCGGGGCGGGAGTCGCTCAGATACGCAGTATTTT. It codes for CASTRGGSRSDTQYF.

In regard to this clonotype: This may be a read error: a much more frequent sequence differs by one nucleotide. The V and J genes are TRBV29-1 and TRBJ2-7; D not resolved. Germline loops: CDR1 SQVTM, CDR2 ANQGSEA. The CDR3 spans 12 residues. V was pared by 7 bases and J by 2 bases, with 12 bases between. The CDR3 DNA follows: TGCAGCGGTATGGCTACCCCCTACGAGCAGTACTTC. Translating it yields CSGMATPYEQYF.

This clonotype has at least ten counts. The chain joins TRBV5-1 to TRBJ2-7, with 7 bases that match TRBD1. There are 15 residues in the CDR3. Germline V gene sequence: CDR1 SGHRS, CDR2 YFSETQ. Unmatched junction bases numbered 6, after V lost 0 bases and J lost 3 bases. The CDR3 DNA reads TGCGCCAGCAGCTTGGCCGGACAGGTTCTCTACGAGCAGTACTTC. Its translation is CASSLAGQVLYEQYF.

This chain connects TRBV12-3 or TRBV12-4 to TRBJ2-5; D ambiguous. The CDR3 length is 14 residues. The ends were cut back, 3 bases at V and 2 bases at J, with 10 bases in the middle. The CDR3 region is CASSFHSEQETQYF. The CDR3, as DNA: TGTGCCAGCAGTTTTCACAGCGAACAAGAGACCCAGTACTTC.

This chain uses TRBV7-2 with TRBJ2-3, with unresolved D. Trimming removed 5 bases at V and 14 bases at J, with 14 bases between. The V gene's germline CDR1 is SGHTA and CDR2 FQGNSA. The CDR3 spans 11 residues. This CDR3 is CASSPRIALYF. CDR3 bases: TGTGCCAGCAGCCCTCGGATCGCTTTGTATTTT.

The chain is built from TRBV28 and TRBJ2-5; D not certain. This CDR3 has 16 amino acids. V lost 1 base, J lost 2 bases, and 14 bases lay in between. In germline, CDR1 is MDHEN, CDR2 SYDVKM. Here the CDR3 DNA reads TGTGCCAGCAGTTTATTCCCGAAGCCGGTACAAGAGACCCAGTACTTC. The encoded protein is CASSLFPKPVQETQYF. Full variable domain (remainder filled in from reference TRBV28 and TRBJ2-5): DVKVTQSSRYLVKRTGEKVFLECVQDMDHENMFWYRQDPGLGLRLIYFSYDVKMKEKGDIPEGYSVSREKKERFSLILESASTNQTSMYLCASSLFPKPVQETQYFGPGTRLLVL.

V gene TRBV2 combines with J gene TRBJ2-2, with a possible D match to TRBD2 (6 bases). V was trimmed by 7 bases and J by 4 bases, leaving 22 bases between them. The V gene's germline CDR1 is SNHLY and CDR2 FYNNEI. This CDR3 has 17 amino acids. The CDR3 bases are TGTGCCAGCACCCCGGCGGGGTCGGGGTTAGGCACCGGGGAGCTGTTTTTT. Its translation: CASTPAGSGLGTGELFF.

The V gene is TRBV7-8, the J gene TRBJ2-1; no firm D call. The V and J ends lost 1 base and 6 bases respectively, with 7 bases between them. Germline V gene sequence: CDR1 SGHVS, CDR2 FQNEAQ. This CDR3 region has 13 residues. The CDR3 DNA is TGTGCCAGCAGCTTAGTTGCGCCCAATGAGCAGTTCTTC. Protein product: CASSLVAPNEQFF.

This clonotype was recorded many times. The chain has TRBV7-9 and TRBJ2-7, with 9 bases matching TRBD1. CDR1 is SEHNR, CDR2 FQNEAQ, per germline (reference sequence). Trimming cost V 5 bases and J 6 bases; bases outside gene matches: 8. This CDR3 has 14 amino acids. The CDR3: CASSPGTGFIEQYF. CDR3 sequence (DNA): TGTGCCAGCAGCCCCGGGACAGGGTTTATCGAGCAGTACTTC.

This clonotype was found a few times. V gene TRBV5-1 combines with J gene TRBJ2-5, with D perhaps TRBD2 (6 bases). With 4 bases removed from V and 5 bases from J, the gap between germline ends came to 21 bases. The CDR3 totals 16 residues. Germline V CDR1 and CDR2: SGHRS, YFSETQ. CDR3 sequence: CASSPSLLARRETQYF. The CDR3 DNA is TGCGCCAGCAGCCCTAGCTTACTAGCCCGGCGGGAGACCCAGTACTTC.

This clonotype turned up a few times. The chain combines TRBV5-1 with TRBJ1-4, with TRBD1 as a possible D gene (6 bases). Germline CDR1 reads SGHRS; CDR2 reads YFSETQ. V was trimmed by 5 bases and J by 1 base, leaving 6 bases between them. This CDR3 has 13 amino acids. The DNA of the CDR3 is TGCGCCAGCAGGGACAGAACTAATGAAAAACTGTTTTTT. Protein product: CASRDRTNEKLFF.

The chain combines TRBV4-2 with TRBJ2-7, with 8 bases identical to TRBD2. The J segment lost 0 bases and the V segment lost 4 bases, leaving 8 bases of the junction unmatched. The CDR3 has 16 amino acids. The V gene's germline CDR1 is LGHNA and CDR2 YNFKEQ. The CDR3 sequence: CASSRVLAAPSYEQYF. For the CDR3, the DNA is TGTGCCAGCAGCCGCGTACTAGCGGCCCCCTCCTACGAGCAGTACTTC.

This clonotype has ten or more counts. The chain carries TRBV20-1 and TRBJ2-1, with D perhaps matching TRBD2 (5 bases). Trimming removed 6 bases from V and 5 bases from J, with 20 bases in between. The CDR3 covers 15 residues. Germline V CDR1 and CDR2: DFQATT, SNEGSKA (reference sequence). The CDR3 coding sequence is TGCAGTGCCCCAAGGACTGCCCCCTCTAACAATGAGCAGTTCTTC. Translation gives CSAPRTAPSNNEQFF.

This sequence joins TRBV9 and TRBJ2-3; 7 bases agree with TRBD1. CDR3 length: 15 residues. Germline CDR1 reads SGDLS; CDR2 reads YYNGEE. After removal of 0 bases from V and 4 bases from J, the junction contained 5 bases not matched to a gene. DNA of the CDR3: TGTGCCAGCAGCGTAGTACAAGGGGGCCCAGATACGCAGTATTTT. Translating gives CASSVVQGGPDTQYF.

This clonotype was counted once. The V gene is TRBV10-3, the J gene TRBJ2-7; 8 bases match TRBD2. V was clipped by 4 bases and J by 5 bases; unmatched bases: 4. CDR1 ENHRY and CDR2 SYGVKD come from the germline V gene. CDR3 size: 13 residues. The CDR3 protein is CAISGQREHEQYF. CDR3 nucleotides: TGTGCCATCAGTGGCCAGCGGGAGCACGAGCAGTACTTC.

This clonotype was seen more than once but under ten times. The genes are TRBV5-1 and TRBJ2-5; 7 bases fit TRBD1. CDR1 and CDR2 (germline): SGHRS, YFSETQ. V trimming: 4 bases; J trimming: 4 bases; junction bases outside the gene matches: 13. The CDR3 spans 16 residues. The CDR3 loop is CASSTTGIGRGETQYF. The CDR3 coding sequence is TGCGCCAGCAGCACGACAGGGATAGGGCGCGGAGAGACCCAGTACTTC.